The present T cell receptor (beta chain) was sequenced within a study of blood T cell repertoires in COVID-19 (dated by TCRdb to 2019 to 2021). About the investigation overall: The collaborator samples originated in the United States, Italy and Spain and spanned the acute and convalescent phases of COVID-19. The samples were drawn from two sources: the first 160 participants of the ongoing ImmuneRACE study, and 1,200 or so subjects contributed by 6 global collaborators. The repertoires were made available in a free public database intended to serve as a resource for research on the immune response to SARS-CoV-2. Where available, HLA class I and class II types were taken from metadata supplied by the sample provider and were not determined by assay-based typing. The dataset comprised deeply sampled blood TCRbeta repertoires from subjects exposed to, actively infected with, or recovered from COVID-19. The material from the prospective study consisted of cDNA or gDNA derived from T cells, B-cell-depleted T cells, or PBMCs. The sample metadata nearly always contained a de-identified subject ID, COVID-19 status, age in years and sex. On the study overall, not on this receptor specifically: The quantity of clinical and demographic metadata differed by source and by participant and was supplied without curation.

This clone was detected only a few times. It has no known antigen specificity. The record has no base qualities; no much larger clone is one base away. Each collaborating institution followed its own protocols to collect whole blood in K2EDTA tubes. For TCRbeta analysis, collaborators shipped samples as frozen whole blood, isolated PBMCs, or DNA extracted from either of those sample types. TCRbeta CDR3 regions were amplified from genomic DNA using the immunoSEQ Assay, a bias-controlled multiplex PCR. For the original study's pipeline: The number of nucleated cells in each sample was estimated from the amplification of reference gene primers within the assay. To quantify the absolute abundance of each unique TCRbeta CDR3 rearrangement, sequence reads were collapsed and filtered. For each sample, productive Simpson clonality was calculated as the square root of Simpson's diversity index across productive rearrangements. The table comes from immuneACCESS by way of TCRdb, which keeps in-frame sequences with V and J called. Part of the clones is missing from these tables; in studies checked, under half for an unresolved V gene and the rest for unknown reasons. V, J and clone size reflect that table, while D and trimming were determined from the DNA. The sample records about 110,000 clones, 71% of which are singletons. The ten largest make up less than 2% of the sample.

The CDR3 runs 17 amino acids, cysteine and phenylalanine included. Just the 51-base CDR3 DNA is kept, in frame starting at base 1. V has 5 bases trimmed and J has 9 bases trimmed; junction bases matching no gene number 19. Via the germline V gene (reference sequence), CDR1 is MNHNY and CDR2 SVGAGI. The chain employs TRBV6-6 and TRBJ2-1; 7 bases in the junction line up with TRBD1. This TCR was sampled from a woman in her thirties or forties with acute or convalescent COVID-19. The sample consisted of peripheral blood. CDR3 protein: CASSPLVQETGPGEQFF. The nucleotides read TGTGCCAGCAGTCCTCTAGTCCAAGAGACAGGGCCGGGTGAGCAGTTCTTC.